The 28 T cell receptor beta chains below come from one sample, sequenced in a study of T cell responses to AZD1222 COVID-19 vaccine. This table comes from immunoSEQ multiplex PCR, and its TCRdb copy is limited to in-frame clones, with some not included. The sample lists over 150,000 clones, approximately 90% occurring once. The specimen was peripheral blood, collected on day 0 of AZD1222 vaccination. Every receptor here comes from an adult in good health.

This rearrangement joins TRBV30 to TRBJ2-1, with D hard to call. Germline CDR1 reads GTSNPN; CDR2 reads SVGIG (reference sequence). The V gene lost 4 bases and the J gene lost 0 bases, with 10 bases spanning the gap. The CDR3 has 14 residues. The CDR3 reads CAWNPSSSYNEQFF. For the CDR3, the DNA is TGTGCCTGGAACCCGAGCAGCTCCTACAATGAGCAGTTCTTC. Using reference TRBV30 and TRBJ2-1 for the parts outside the CDR3, the full variable domain is SQTIHQWPATLVQPVGSPLSLECTVEGTSNPNLYWYRQAAGRGLQLLFYSVGIGQISSEVPQNLSASRPQDRQFILSSKKLLLSDSGFYLCAWNPSSSYNEQFFGPGTRLTVL.

V is TRBV29-1 and J is TRBJ1-1; the D is unclear. V was shortened by 7 bases and J by 8 bases, with 14 bases between the two germline ends. The CDR3 is 11 residues long. From germline, CDR1 is SQVTM and CDR2 ANQGSEA. The CDR3 spells CSAALDLEAFF. DNA of the CDR3: TGCAGCGCTGCCCTCGACCTAGAAGCTTTCTTT.

V usage is TRBV19 and J usage is TRBJ1-5; tentatively, D is TRBD1 (5 bases). This CDR3 is built from 13 residues. V lost 5 bases and J lost 8, with 13 bases in between. Germline V lookup: CDR1 LNHDA, CDR2 SQIVND (reference sequence). This CDR3 is CASSGAGREPQHF. CDR3 bases: TGTGCCAGTAGTGGGGCAGGCCGGGAGCCCCAGCATTTT. Full variable domain (missing parts from reference TRBV19 and TRBJ1-5): DGGITQSPKYLFRKEGQNVTLSCEQNLNHDAMYWYRQDPGQGLRLIYYSQIVNDFQKGDIAEGYSVSREKKESFPLTVTSAQKNPTAFYLCASSGAGREPQHFGDGTRLSIL.

The chain is built from TRBV5-6 and TRBJ2-6; no clear D. Germline V gives CDR1 SGHDT, CDR2 YYEEEE. V was shortened by 6 bases and J by 1 base, with 17 bases between the two germline ends. This CDR3 comprises 17 residues. The CDR3 loop is CASILASFSSGANVLTF. CDR3 nucleotide sequence: TGTGCCAGCATCCTGGCGAGTTTTTCTTCTGGGGCCAACGTCCTGACTTTC.

This clone was observed a handful of times. This chain connects TRBV29-1 to TRBJ1-1; 8 bases map to TRBD1. Germline lookup yields CDR1 SQVTM and CDR2 ANQGSEA. This CDR3 region has 13 residues. The V gene end was trimmed by 5 bases and the J gene end by 4 bases; junction bases not matched to a gene: 6. CDR3 DNA: TGCAGCGTTCAAAGTGACAGGGGCACTGAAGCTTTCTTT. This encodes CSVQSDRGTEAFF.

This clone was observed a single time. The germline gene is not matched at one end of the junction; a read error may be the cause. This sequence joins TRBV5-5 and TRBJ2-7, with D hard to call. The CDR3 loop spans 17 amino acids. The germline V gene encodes CDR1 SGHKS and CDR2 YYEKEE (reference sequence). Here the CDR3 reads CASTPSRTPTPSDEQYF. CDR3 DNA: TGTGCCAGCACACCTTCCCGGACGCCGACCCCCTCCGACGAGCAGTACTTC.

This clone was detected a few times. V and J are TRBV6-2 or TRBV6-3 and TRBJ2-7, with 11 bases fitting TRBD2. From germline, CDR1 is MNHEY and CDR2 SVGEGT. The CDR3 loop spans 14 amino acids. V was clipped by 5 bases and J by 3 bases; unmatched bases: 3. The CDR3 loop reads CASSKLAGDYEQYF. The CDR3 DNA follows: TGTGCCAGCAGTAAACTAGCGGGGGACTACGAGCAGTACTTC.

The chain carries TRBV5-4 and TRBJ1-6; 7 bases match TRBD1. CDR1 SGHNT and CDR2 YYREEE come from the germline V gene (reference sequence). J lost 8 bases, V lost 5 bases, and 4 bases had no gene match. The CDR3 has 13 residues. The CDR3 here is CASRTGQDSPLHF. As DNA, the CDR3 is TGTGCCAGCAGGACAGGGCAAGATTCACCCCTCCACTTT.

In its sample, this clone was seen a few times. The chain uses TRBV7-3 and TRBJ2-7; the match to TRBD1 covers 7 bases. The CDR3 contains 14 residues. The V gene end was trimmed by 4 bases and the J gene end by 6 bases; junction bases not matched to a gene: 9. The germline V gene encodes CDR1 SGHTA and CDR2 FQGTGA. The CDR3 spells CASSSTGAETEQYF. The DNA of the CDR3 is TGTGCCAGCAGCTCCACAGGGGCAGAAACCGAGCAGTACTTC.

CDR3 region: CASRDGYNQPQHF. For the CDR3, the DNA is TGTGCCAGCCGGGACGGATACAATCAGCCCCAGCATTTT. This chain connects TRBV2 to TRBJ1-5; D perhaps matches TRBD1 (5 bases). The CDR3 consists of 13 residues. V lost 8 bases and J lost 3, with 11 bases in between. Germline-derived CDR1 and CDR2 are SNHLY and FYNNEI.

Remarks on this clone: This specimen includes other DNA sequences encoding the same CDR3. This chain joins TRBV7-2 and TRBJ1-5, with D possibly being TRBD1 (5 bases). From germline, CDR1 is SGHTA and CDR2 FQGNSA. V lost 1 base and J lost 4, with 11 bases in between. The CDR3 is 15 residues long. DNA for the CDR3: TGTGCCAGCAGCTTAGTAGGGCAGGGAAATCAGCCCCAGCATTTT. As protein: CASSLVGQGNQPQHF. Supplemented by reference TRBV7-2 and TRBJ1-5, the full variable domain reads GAGVSQSPSNKVTEKGKDVELRCDPISGHTALYWYRQSLGQGLEFLIYFQGNSAPDKSGLPSDRFSAERTGGSVSTLTIQRTQQEDSAVYLCASSLVGQGNQPQHFGDGTRLSIL.

The rearrangement uses TRBV27 and TRBJ1-5; no firm D call. Deletions cut 9 bases from V and 4 bases from J, with 13 bases between. This CDR3 region has 13 residues. The germline gives CDR1 MNHEY, CDR2 SMNVEV (reference sequence). The CDR3 DNA sequence: TGTGCCAGTCGCGGGAATAGTAATCAGCCCCAGCATTTT. Translating it yields CASRGNSNQPQHF.

This clone turned up a few times. V usage is TRBV19 and J usage is TRBJ1-1; D unresolved. The ends were cut back, 3 bases at V and 1 base at J, with 9 bases in the middle. Germline lookup yields CDR1 LNHDA and CDR2 SQIVND (reference sequence). This CDR3 is 14 amino acids long. CDR3 sequence: CASSMGSKNTEAFF. The CDR3 DNA reads TGTGCCAGTAGTATGGGTTCGAAGAACACTGAAGCTTTCTTT.

V gene TRBV6-2 or TRBV6-3 combines with J gene TRBJ1-2; no clear D gene. Trimming cost V 2 bases and J 6 bases, with 7 bases left between them. The CDR3 runs 12 residues. Per the germline V gene, CDR1 is MNHEY and CDR2 is SVGEGT. Here the CDR3 reads CASSYVGNGYTF. DNA of the CDR3: TGTGCCAGCAGTTACGTGGGGAATGGCTACACCTTC.

The CDR3 here is CASSPRAGTRSYEQYF. CDR3 DNA: TGTGCCAGCAGCCCCCGAGCCGGGACACGCTCCTACGAGCAGTACTTC. The chain combines TRBV9 with TRBJ2-7, with D possibly being TRBD1 (6 bases). V shed 4 bases and J shed 0 bases, with 17 bases lying between them. The CDR3 sequence is 16 residues long. The germline CDR1 and CDR2 sequences are SGDLS and YYNGEE. Looking up the rest from reference TRBV9 and TRBJ2-7 gives the full variable domain: DSGVTQTPKHLITATGQRVTLRCSPRSGDLSVYWYQQSLDQGLQFLIQYYNGEERAKGNILERFSAQQFPDLHSELNLSSLELGDSALYFCASSPRAGTRSYEQYFGPGTRLTVT.

The chain carries TRBV5-8 and TRBJ2-1; possible D gene TRBD1, 5 bases. V lost 2 bases and J 0 bases, leaving 6 bases between the germline ends. The CDR3 sequence is 14 residues long. Germline-derived CDR1 and CDR2 are SGHTS and YDEGEE. Written as DNA, the CDR3 is TGTGCCAGCAGCTTCGACAGCTCCTACAATGAGCAGTTCTTC. This encodes CASSFDSSYNEQFF.

This clone was seen only a few times. This chain joins TRBV3-1 (or the pseudogene TRBV3-2) and TRBJ2-1, with 11 bases fitting TRBD2. The CDR3 spans 14 residues. Looked up from germline, CDR1 is LGHDT and CDR2 is YNNKEL (reference sequence). V trimming: 6 bases; J trimming: 6 bases; junction bases outside the gene matches: 4. CDR3 in amino acids: CASRLAGGSNEQFF. The CDR3 DNA is TGTGCCAGCAGGCTAGCGGGGGGTAGCAATGAGCAGTTCTTC.

The rearrangement joins TRBV7-2 to TRBJ1-5; 7 positions agree with TRBD1. Germline V gene sequence: CDR1 SGHTA, CDR2 FQGNSA. This CDR3 is 16 amino acids long. Trimming took 5 bases from V and 1 from J; bases not matched to a gene: 8. The CDR3: CASSRRTGQSNQPQHF. Written as DNA, the CDR3 is TGTGCCAGCAGCAGACGGACGGGACAGAGCAATCAGCCCCAGCATTTT.

The chain combines TRBV19 with TRBJ1-4; D uncertain. V shed 6 bases and J shed 7 bases, with 21 bases lying between them. The germline CDR1 and CDR2 sequences are LNHDA and SQIVND (reference sequence). CDR3 length equals 16 residues. CDR3 in amino acids: CASRPGAILSLEKLFF. CDR3 coding DNA: TGTGCCAGTAGGCCGGGAGCTATCCTTAGCCTTGAAAAACTGTTTTTT. Filled out from reference TRBV19 and TRBJ1-4, the complete variable domain reads DGGITQSPKYLFRKEGQNVTLSCEQNLNHDAMYWYRQDPGQGLRLIYYSQIVNDFQKGDIAEGYSVSREKKESFPLTVTSAQKNPTAFYLCASRPGAILSLEKLFFGSGTQLSVL.

The J gene is TRBJ2-5, the V gene TRBV12-3 or TRBV12-4; a weak D match, TRBD2 (6 bases). The V and J ends lost 3 bases and 5 bases respectively, with 10 bases between them. This CDR3 comprises 13 residues. Written as DNA, the CDR3 is TGTGCCAGCAGTTTGGTGGCGGGGGAGACCCAGTACTTC. Translating it yields CASSLVAGETQYF.

This clone was found once. The chain recombines TRBV12-5 with TRBJ2-1, with 11 positions matching TRBD2. The CDR3 has 17 residues. Per germline, CDR1 LGHNT and CDR2 FRNRAP. Losses at the gene ends were 1 base for V and 8 bases for J; bases not matched to a gene: 10. The CDR3 loop reads CASGLAPGSGGAYEQFF. As DNA, the CDR3 is TGTGCTAGTGGTTTGGCCCCCGGTAGCGGGGGGGCCTATGAGCAGTTCTTC.

A single count supports this clone. The rearrangement links TRBV6-2 or TRBV6-3 to TRBJ2-7; the D gene is possibly TRBD1 (6 bases). The CDR3 is made up of 13 amino acids. Germline V gene data show CDR1 as MNHEY and CDR2 as SVGEGT. Trimming removed 5 bases at V and 3 bases at J, with 11 bases between. In DNA form, the CDR3 reads TGTGCCAGCAGTCTCCGGGACAACTACGAGCAGTACTTC. Translating it yields CASSLRDNYEQYF.

The J gene is TRBJ1-1, the V gene TRBV6-2 or TRBV6-3; D is perhaps TRBD1 (5 bases). This CDR3 region has 14 residues. With 2 bases removed from V and 3 bases from J, the gap between germline ends came to 10 bases. Germline CDR1 MNHEY, CDR2 SVGEGT. CDR3 in amino acids: CASSYQGLDTEAFF. The CDR3 coding sequence is TGTGCCAGCAGTTACCAGGGATTGGACACTGAAGCTTTCTTT.

The chain has TRBV5-1 and TRBJ2-1; 8 bases align to TRBD1. Germline-derived CDR1 and CDR2 are SGHRS and YFSETQ. After removal of 5 bases from V and 3 bases from J, the junction contained 1 base not matched to a gene. The CDR3 runs 13 residues. The CDR3 bases are TGCGCCAGCAGACAGGGGGTCTACAATGAGCAGTTCTTC. Translated, it gives CASRQGVYNEQFF.

V gene TRBV3-1 (or the pseudogene TRBV3-2) combines with J gene TRBJ2-2, with D perhaps being TRBD1 or TRBD2 (5 bases each). Germline CDR1 is LGHDT and CDR2 is YNNKEL (reference sequence). Trimming shortened V by 0 bases and J by 5 bases, and 13 bases separated the two germline ends. This CDR3 has 16 amino acids. This chain's CDR3 is CASSQDPGARTGELFF. The CDR3 DNA reads TGTGCCAGCAGCCAAGATCCCGGGGCCCGTACCGGGGAGCTGTTTTTT.

The J gene is TRBJ1-3, the V gene TRBV5-5, with 8 bases matching TRBD1. V lost 4 bases to trimming and J lost 0 bases; unmatched junction nucleotides: 6. In germline, CDR1 is SGHKS, CDR2 YYEKEE (reference sequence). The CDR3 consists of 16 residues. The CDR3: CASSLGQGPSGNTIYF. The CDR3 DNA sequence: TGTGCCAGCAGCCTAGGACAGGGTCCCTCTGGAAACACCATATATTTT. Full variable domain (rest looked up from reference TRBV5-5 and TRBJ1-3): DAGVTQSPTHLIKTRGQQVTLRCSPISGHKSVSWYQQVLGQGPQFIFQYYEKEERGRGNFPDRFSARQFPNYSSELNVNALLLGDSALYLCASSLGQGPSGNTIYFGEGSWLTVV.

The CDR3 DNA reads as TGTGCCAGCAGCTTGGATGGGGGACTTGTAGGCTACACCTTC. Protein: CASSLDGGLVGYTF. The V gene is TRBV5-4, the J gene TRBJ1-2; D is perhaps TRBD1 (5 bases). The CDR3 consists of 14 residues. Germline CDR1 is SGHNT and CDR2 is YYREEE (reference sequence). The V gene lost 0 bases and the J gene lost 8 bases, with 14 bases spanning the gap.

This chain joins TRBV28 and TRBJ1-2; tentatively, D is TRBD1 (5 bases). The V and J ends lost 5 bases and 4 bases respectively, with 14 bases between them. The CDR3 covers 14 residues. The V gene's germline CDR1 is MDHEN and CDR2 SYDVKM. CDR3: CASSPDQGPYGYTF. Here the CDR3 DNA reads TGTGCCAGCAGTCCCGACCAGGGCCCCTATGGCTACACCTTC.